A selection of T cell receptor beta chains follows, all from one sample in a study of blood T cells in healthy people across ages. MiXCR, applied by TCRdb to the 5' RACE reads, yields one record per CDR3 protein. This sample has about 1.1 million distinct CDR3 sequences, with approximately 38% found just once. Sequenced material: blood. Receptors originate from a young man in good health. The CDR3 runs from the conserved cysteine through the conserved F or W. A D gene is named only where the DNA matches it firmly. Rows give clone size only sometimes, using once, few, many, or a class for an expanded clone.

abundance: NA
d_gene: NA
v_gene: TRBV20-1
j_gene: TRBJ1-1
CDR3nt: TGCAGTGCGGAACAGGGCCTCACCACTGAAGCTTTCTTT
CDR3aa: CSAEQGLTTEAFF

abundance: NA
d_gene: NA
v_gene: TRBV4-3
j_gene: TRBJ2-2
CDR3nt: TGCGCCAGCAGCCACGCGACAGGCGCGAACACCGGGGAGCTGTTTTTT
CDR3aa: CASSHATGANTGELFF

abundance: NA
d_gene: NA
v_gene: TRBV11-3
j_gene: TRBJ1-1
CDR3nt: TGTGCCAGCAGCTTGGGACCCGACAGGCGCACTGAAGCTTTCTTT
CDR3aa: CASSLGPDRRTEAFF

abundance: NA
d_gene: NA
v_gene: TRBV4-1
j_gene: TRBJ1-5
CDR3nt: TGCGCCAGCAGCCAAACCTCCCTACAGGGTAATAGCAATCAGCCCCAGCATTTT
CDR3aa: CASSQTSLQGNSNQPQHF

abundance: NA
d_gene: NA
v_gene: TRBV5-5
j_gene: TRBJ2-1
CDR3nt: TGTGCCAGCAACTTTAGGTTTGTTCGTGAATACAATGAGCAGTTCTTC
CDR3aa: CASNFRFVREYNEQFF

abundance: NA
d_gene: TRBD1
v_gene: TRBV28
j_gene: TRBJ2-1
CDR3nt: TGTGCCAGCAGCATGACAGGGGAATCCTACAATAAGCAGTTCTTC
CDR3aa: CASSMTGESYNKQFF

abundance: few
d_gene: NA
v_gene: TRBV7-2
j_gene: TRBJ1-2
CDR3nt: TGTGCCAGCAGCTTAACCCGGGGAAACTATGGCTACACCTTC
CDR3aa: CASSLTRGNYGYTF

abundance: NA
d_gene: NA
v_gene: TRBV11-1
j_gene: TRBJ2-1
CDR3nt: TGTGCCAGCAGCTTAGAGTCAATTGGGGTTAACAATGAGCAGTTCTTC
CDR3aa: CASSLESIGVNNEQFF

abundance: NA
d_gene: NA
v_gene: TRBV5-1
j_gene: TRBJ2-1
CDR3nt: TGCGCCAGCAGCTTGTCCAGGCCGAATGAGCAGTTCTTC
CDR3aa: CASSLSRPNEQFF

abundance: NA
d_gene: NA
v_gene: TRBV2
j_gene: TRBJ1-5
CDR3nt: TGTGCCAGCAGTGGGACGACTAGCAATCAGCCCCAGCATTTT
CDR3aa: CASSGTTSNQPQHF

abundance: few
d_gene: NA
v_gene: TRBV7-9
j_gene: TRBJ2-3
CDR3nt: TGTGCCAGCAGCTTAGTTGTCGTGACTAGAGACACAGATACGCAGTATTTT
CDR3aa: CASSLVVVTRDTDTQYF